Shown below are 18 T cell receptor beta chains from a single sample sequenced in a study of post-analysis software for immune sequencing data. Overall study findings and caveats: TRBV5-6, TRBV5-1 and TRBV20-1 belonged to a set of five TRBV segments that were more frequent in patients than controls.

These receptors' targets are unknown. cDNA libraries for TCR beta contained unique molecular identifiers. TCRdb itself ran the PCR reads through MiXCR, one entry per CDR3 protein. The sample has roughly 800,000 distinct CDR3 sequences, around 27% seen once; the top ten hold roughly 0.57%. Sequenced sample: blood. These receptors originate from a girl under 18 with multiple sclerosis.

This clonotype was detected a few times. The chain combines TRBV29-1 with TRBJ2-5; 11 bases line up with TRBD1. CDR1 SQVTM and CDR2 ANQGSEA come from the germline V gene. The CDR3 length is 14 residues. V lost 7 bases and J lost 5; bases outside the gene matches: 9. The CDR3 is CSGADRGLIETQYF. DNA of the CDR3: TGCAGCGGCGCGGACAGGGGGCTAATTGAGACCCAGTACTTC.

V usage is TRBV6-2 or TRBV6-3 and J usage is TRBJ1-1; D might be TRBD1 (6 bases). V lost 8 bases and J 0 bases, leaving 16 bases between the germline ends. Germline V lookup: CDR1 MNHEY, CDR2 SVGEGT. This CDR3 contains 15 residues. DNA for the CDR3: TGTGCCAGCCAAGAACCACAGGGTCTGAACACTGAAGCTTTCTTT. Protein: CASQEPQGLNTEAFF.

CDR3 DNA sequence: TGTGCCAGCAGTGTTTTGGGTGTACGCAATCAGCCCCAGCATTTT. Encoded protein: CASSVLGVRNQPQHF. V is TRBV2 and J is TRBJ1-5; D not resolved. This CDR3 comprises 15 residues. Deletions cut 4 bases from V and 2 bases from J, with 12 bases between. Germline V gives CDR1 SNHLY, CDR2 FYNNEI. The full variable domain, in which reference TRBV2 and TRBJ1-5 provide the parts outside the CDR3, is EPEVTQTPSHQVTQMGQEVILRCVPISNHLYFYWYRQILGQKVEFLVSFYNNEISEKSEIFDDQFSVERPDGSNFTLKIRSTKLEDSAMYFCASSVLGVRNQPQHFGDGTRLSIL.

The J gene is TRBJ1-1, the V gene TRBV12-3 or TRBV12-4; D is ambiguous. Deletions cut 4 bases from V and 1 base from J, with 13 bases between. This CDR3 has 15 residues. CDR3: CASSSTPSGNTEAFF. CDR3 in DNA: TGTGCCAGCAGTTCTACCCCGTCAGGGAACACTGAAGCTTTCTTT.

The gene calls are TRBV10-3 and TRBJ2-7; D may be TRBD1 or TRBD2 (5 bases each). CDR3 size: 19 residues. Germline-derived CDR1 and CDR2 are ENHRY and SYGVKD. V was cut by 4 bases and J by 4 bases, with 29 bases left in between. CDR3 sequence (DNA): TGTGCCATCAGTGCACCGTATTACTCCAAGGGACGGACGAATTACGAGCAGTACTTC. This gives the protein CAISAPYYSKGRTNYEQYF.

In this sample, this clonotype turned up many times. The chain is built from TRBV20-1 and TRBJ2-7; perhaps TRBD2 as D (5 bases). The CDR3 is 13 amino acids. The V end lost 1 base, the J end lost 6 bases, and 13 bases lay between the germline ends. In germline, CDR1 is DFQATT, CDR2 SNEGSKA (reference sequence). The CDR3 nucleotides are TGCAGTGCTAGAGCTACTAGTACTGGCGAGCAGTACTTC. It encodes CSARATSTGEQYF.

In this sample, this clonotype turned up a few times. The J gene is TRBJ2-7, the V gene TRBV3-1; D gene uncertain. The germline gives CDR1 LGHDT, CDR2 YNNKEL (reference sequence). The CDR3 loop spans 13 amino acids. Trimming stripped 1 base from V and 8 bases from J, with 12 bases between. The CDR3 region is CASSQGSVLQQYF. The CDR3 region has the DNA TGTGCCAGCAGCCAAGGGAGCGTGCTTCAGCAGTACTTC.

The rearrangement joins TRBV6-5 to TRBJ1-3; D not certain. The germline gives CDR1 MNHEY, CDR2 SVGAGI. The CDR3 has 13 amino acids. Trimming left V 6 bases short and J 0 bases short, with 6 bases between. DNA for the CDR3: TGTGCCAGCAGCCGAAGCTCTGGAAACACCATATATTTT. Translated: CASSRSSGNTIYF.

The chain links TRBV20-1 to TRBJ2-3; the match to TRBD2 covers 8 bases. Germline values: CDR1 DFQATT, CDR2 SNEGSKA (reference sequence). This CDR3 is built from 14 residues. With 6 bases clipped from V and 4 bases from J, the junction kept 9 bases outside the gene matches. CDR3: CSAQQRGSPDTQYF. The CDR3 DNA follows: TGCAGTGCGCAACAGCGGGGGTCGCCAGATACGCAGTATTTT.

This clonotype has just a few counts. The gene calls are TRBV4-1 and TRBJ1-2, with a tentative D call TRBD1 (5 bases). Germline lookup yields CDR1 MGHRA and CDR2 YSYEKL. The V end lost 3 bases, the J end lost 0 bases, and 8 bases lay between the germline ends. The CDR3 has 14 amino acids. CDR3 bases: TGCGCCAGCAGCCAGGGGACTTCTAACTATGGCTACACCTTC. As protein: CASSQGTSNYGYTF.

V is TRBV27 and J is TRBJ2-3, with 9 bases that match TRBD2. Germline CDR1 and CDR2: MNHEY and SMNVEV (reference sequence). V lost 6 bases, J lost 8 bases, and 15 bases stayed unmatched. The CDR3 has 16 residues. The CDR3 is CASRLSSGTPGGTQYF. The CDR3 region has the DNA TGTGCCAGCAGGCTCTCTAGCGGGACCCCAGGTGGTACGCAGTATTTT.

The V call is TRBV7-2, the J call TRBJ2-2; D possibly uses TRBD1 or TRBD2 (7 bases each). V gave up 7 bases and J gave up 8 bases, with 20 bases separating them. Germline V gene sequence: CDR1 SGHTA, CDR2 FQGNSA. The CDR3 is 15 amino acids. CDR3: CASIPDRAGVGELFF. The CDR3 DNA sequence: TGTGCCAGCATCCCAGACAGGGCGGGAGTAGGGGAGCTGTTTTTT.

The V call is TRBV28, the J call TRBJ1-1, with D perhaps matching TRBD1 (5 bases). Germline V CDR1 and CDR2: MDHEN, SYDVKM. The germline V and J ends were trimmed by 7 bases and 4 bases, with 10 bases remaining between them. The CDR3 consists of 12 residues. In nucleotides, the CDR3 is TGTGCCAGCACCCAGGGTAGCACTGAAGCTTTCTTT. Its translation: CASTQGSTEAFF.

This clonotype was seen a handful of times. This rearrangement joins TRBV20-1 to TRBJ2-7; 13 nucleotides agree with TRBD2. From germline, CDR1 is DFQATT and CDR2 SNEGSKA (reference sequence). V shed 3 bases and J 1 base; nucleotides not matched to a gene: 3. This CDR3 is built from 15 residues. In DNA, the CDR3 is TGCAGTGCTAGGACTAGCGGGAGGTATTCCTACGAGCAGTACTTC. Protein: CSARTSGRYSYEQYF.

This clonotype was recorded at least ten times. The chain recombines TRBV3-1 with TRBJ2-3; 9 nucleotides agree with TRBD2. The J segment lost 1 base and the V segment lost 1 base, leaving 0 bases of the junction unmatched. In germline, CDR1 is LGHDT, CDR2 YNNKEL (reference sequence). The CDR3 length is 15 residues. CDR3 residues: CASSQGTSGTDTQYF. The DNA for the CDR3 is TGTGCCAGCAGCCAAGGGACTAGCGGCACAGATACGCAGTATTTT.

CDR3 coding DNA: TGTGCCATCGGGGGAAGAAGCTCCTACGAGCAGTACTTC. Amino acid sequence: CAIGGRSSYEQYF. The gene calls are TRBV10-3 and TRBJ2-7; tentatively, D is TRBD1 or TRBD2 (5 bases each). Germline V gene sequence: CDR1 ENHRY, CDR2 SYGVKD. The CDR3 is 13 amino acids. V dropped 8 bases and J dropped 0 bases, with 11 bases sitting between them.

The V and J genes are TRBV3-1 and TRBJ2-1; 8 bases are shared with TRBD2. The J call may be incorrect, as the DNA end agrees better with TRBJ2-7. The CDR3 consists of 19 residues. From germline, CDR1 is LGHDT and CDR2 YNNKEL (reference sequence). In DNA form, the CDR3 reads TGTGCCAGCAGCCAAGGGGGCCCAGGAATAGCGGGGCACTACAATGAGCAGTACTTC. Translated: CASSQGGPGIAGHYNEQYF.

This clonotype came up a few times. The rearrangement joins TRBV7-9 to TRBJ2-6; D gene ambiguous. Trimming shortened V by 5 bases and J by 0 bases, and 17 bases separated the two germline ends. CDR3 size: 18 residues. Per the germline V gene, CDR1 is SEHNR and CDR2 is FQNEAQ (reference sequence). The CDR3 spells CASSLQGFPNSGANVLTF. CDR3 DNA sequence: TGTGCCAGCAGCCTTCAAGGGTTTCCTAACTCTGGGGCCAACGTCCTGACTTTC.